One sample yielded the 3 T cell receptor beta chains listed below, sequenced in a study of T cells expressing NK-cell markers. With the 5' RACE reads reprocessed, TCRdb shows one record per CDR3 protein and no DNA. The table for this sample gives around 280,000 distinct CDR3 sequences. The sequencing input was blood T cells: a sorted CD56 or NKG2C T cell subset, CD4+ or CD8+ T cells, or bulk PBMC T cells (not recorded which). The receptors were sampled from a man younger than 35 in good health.

The V and J genes are TRBV11-3 and TRBJ2-1; no DNA is available, so the TRBD1 call from TCRdb remains unchecked. Germline CDR1 and CDR2: SGHNT and YENEEA. This CDR3 spans 13 amino acids. The CDR3 loop is CASSFRGRGEQFF.

The genes are TRBV10-3 and TRBJ2-3. Germline CDR1 reads ENHRY; CDR2 reads SYGVKD. This CDR3 is 13 amino acids long. CDR3 sequence reads: CAIRGTSMDTQYF.

The rearrangement uses TRBV5-1 and TRBJ2-4; TCRdb's D gene call, TRBD1, goes unchecked for lack of DNA. This CDR3 comprises 17 residues. Germline-derived CDR1 and CDR2 are SGHRS and YFSETQ. The CDR3 spells CASSVLTGTGSKNIQYF.